A selection of T cell receptor beta chains follows, all from one sample in a study of identical twins. TCRdb processed the 5' RACE reads anew with MiXCR; each CDR3 protein has one entry. The data contain about 890,000 distinct CDR3 sequences, 10% to 15% of them singletons. The sample was also reused in another study, on yellow fever vaccine responses in identical twins.

The sequencing sample was made of PBMCs. All receptors come from a woman in her late teens or twenties in good health. Each CDR3 is given with its conserved first and last residue. D genes are given only for firm matches. The size entry is marked missing in some rows and otherwise reads once, few, many or a size class.

TRBD1 TRBJ2-5 - TRBV6-1 TGTGCCAGCAGTGAAGGGACAGGGAGGACAGAGACCCAGTACTTC CASSEGTGRTETQYF
TRBD2 TRBJ2-7 - TRBV10-3 TGTGCCATCAGAACTACTAGCGGGCGGACCCACGAGCAGTACTTC CAIRTTSGRTHEQYF
TRBD1 TRBJ1-5 - TRBV5-6 TGTGCCAGCAGCTACAGAGGGACAGGGAATCAGCCCCAGCATTTT CASSYRGTGNQPQHF
TRBD2 TRBJ2-2 few TRBV24-1 TGTGCCACCAGTGGGGCCGCGGGAGTGGCGAACACCGGGGAGCTGTTTTTT CATSGAAGVANTGELFF
TRBD2 TRBJ2-1 few TRBV28 TGTGCCAGCAGCCCGCCCGCGACTAGCGGGAGGGCCAATGAGCAGTTCTTC CASSPPATSGRANEQFF
- TRBJ2-5 - TRBV7-9 TGTGCCAGCAGCTTAAGTCGTCAAGGGATCGGGGGGACCCAGTACTTC CASSLSRQGIGGTQYF
- TRBJ2-1 - TRBV7-8 TGTGCCAGCAGCGTGGGAGGTTGGAATGAGCAGTTCTTC CASSVGGWNEQFF
TRBD2 TRBJ2-3 - TRBV2 TGTGCCAGCAGTGATCTCGTACTAGCGGGGGGCACAGATACGCAGTATTTT CASSDLVLAGGTDTQYF
- TRBJ1-1 few TRBV6-1 TGTGCCAGCAGCGCGACGGGGAGTTCTTGGAACACTGAAGCTTTCTTT CASSATGSSWNTEAFF
TRBD2 TRBJ2-3 - TRBV7-9 TGTGCCAGCAGCTCGAGGCCGGGACTAGCGACGGCAGATACGCAGTATTTT CASSSRPGLATADTQYF
- TRBJ2-1 few TRBV7-9 TGTGCCAGCAGCCCTGAAGGGAGACAATACAATGAGCAGTTCTTC CASSPEGRQYNEQFF
TRBD2 TRBJ2-1 - TRBV20-1 TGCAGTGCTAGGAATGGTCTAGCGGCTTACAATGAGCAGTTCTTC CSARNGLAAYNEQFF
TRBD1 TRBJ1-1 - TRBV18 TGTGCCAGCTCATTATGGGACAGGAACACTGAAGCTTTCTTT CASSLWDRNTEAFF
TRBD1 TRBJ2-7 - TRBV20-1 TGCAGTGCTAGAGGGACAGGCACCTACGAGCAGTACTTC CSARGTGTYEQYF
- TRBJ2-1 few TRBV20-1 TGCAGTGCCCTGACTCCCCATGAGCAGTTCTTC CSALTPHEQFF
TRBD1 TRBJ1-1 many TRBV2 TGTGCCAGCAGTGTCACCGGGACAGGGGGAACTGAAGCTTTCTTT CASSVTGTGGTEAFF
- TRBJ2-1 many TRBV20-1 TGCAGTGCTATCAAAGCGGAGATCTACAATGAGCAGTTCTTC CSAIKAEIYNEQFF
TRBD2 TRBJ2-3 - TRBV28 TGTGCCAGCAGTTTGCCGACTAGCGGGGGGGCCGCAGATACGCAGTATTTT CASSLPTSGGAADTQYF
TRBD2 TRBJ2-3 few TRBV9 TGTGCCAGCAGCCCCCAAGGGGCTAGCGGGAGAACAGATACGCAGTATTTT CASSPQGASGRTDTQYF
TRBD2 TRBJ2-3 few TRBV11-1 TGTGCCAGCAGCTTAGGTCGGACTAGCGGGAACGGGGGCACAGATACGCAGTATTTT CASSLGRTSGNGGTDTQYF
TRBD2 TRBJ2-5 - TRBV5-1 TGCGCCAGCAGTCAATCAACTAGCGGGAGAGAGACCCAGTACTTC CASSQSTSGRETQYF
- TRBJ1-5 - TRBV20-1 TGCAGTGCACCACACGCAGGGGCTCAGCCCCAGCATTTT CSAPHAGAQPQHF
- TRBJ2-2 few TRBV19 TGTGCCAGTAGTCAGCAGGGTCGGACCGGGGAGCTGTTTTTT CASSQQGRTGELFF
TRBD2 TRBJ2-3 - TRBV7-2 TGTGCCAGCAGCTTAGCGCTGGGACTAGCGTTAGATACGCAGTATTTT CASSLALGLALDTQYF
TRBD2 TRBJ2-7 - TRBV28 TGTGCCAGCAGTCAACCTAGCGGGAGGGCCTACGAGCAGTACTTC CASSQPSGRAYEQYF
- TRBJ1-5 few TRBV15 TGTGCCACCAGCAGAGACGTCCTGGGGGCGCGTCATCAGCCCCAGCATTTT CATSRDVLGARHQPQHF
- TRBJ1-6 - TRBV7-9 TGTGCCAGCAGCTTGGTGACAGGCTTTAGAGATTCACCCCTCCACTTT CASSLVTGFRDSPLHF
- TRBJ1-1 few TRBV3-1 TGTGCCAGCAGCCCAAGACACTCGAACACTGAAGCTTTCTTT CASSPRHSNTEAFF
TRBD1 TRBJ2-3 many TRBV7-9 TGTGCCAGCAGGACAGGGGTCACAGATACGCAGTATTTT CASRTGVTDTQYF
- TRBJ2-5 - TRBV20-1 TGCAGTGCTAGAGATACAGGGCCCCGAGGGACCCAGTACTTC CSARDTGPRGTQYF
TRBD2 TRBJ2-1 few TRBV5-1 TGCGCCAGCAGCTTGAAGCTAGCGGGAGGGCCCGAGAATGAGCAGTTCTTC CASSLKLAGGPENEQFF
- TRBJ2-7 few TRBV12-5 TGTGCTAGTGGTTTGGGACATAACTACGAGCAGTACTTC CASGLGHNYEQYF
- TRBJ2-1 - TRBV11-2 TGTGCCAGCAGCTTAGTATCGACCGGGAGCGTCCTTAATGAGCAGTTTTTC CASSLVSTGSVLNEQFF
TRBD2 TRBJ2-2 - TRBV10-2 TGCGCCAGCAGTGCGCGGGTAGCGGGGGTGCAGAACACCGGGGAGCTGTTTTTT CASSARVAGVQNTGELFF
- TRBJ2-2 - TRBV15 TGTGCCACCAGCAGAGACCGCCTCCTAACCGGGAGTTTGGCCGGGGAGCTGTTTTTT CATSRDRLLTGSLAGELFF
TRBD2 TRBJ2-1 many TRBV7-8 TGTGCCAGCAGCTTAGCTGGCCAAACGAGCGGGAGGGGGAATGAGCAGTTCTTC CASSLAGQTSGRGNEQFF
- TRBJ2-5 - TRBV20-1 TGCAGTGCTACAGTTGTTTCAGGGGAGACCCAGTACTTC CSATVVSGETQYF
TRBD1 TRBJ1-1 many TRBV27 TGTGCCAGCAGTCCCCGGGACAGGGGGTCTGGGACTGAAGCTTTCTTT CASSPRDRGSGTEAFF
- TRBJ1-5 few TRBV28 TGTGCCAGCAGTTTAATATACAGGGAAAATCAGCCCCAGCATTTT CASSLIYRENQPQHF
- TRBJ1-1 few TRBV19 TGTGCCAGTAGTATGGTGCCAAACACTGAAGCTTTCTTT CASSMVPNTEAFF
- TRBJ2-6 - TRBV2 TGTGCCAGTACATTAGAGTCTGGGGCCAACGTCCTGACTTTC CASTLESGANVLTF
- TRBJ2-1 - TRBV12-3/TRBV12-4 TGTGCCAGCAGTTTCGCCCGGGCCGTCAGGTGGAATGAGCAGTTCTTC CASSFARAVRWNEQFF
- TRBJ1-1 - TRBV5-1 TGCGCCAGCAGCTCAGCCGGGCGGGGGTTGAACACTGAAGCTTTCTTT CASSSAGRGLNTEAFF
- TRBJ1-1 few TRBV28 TGTGCCAGCAGGTCGGAGACACGGGGGATCGCCACTGAAGCTTTCTTT CASRSETRGIATEAFF
TRBD1 TRBJ2-5 few TRBV4-1 TGCGCCAGCAGCCAAGTCGGGGCAGGGGGCAGGAGAGAGACCCAGTACTTC CASSQVGAGGRRETQYF
- TRBJ2-3 - TRBV7-9 TGTGCCAGCAGCACCCAAGATCTAAGCACAGATACGCAGTATTTT CASSTQDLSTDTQYF
- TRBJ2-3 - TRBV20-1 TGCTGTGCTAGAGATTTTTTCGCGGGGCCCACAGATACGCAGTATTTT CCARDFFAGPTDTQYF
- TRBJ2-3 few TRBV7-9 TGTGCCAGCAGTCCAACAACCGAAACAGATACGCAGTATTTT CASSPTTETDTQYF
- TRBJ2-1 - TRBV5-1 TGCGCCAGCAGCTTGGTAGGGGTTTTATACAATGAGCAGTTCTTC CASSLVGVLYNEQFF
TRBD1 TRBJ2-7 - TRBV5-1 TGCGCCAGCAGCTTGATGGACAGGGGCCACGAGCAGTACTTC CASSLMDRGHEQYF